This T cell receptor (beta chain) is drawn from a study of STAT5B mutations in CD4+ large granular lymphocyte leukemia. Study-wide background: Among healthy donors, a particular HLA allele went with more CDR3 'QG' motifs. Study-wide findings and caveats: No patients shared main leukemic clonotypes, though less than 30% appeared at low frequency elsewhere. Patient CD4-sorted repertoires stayed more clonal than healthy ones after leukemic-clone removal.

Germline lookup yields CDR1 KGHSH and CDR2 LQKENI. Trimming pared 3 bases from V and 8 bases from J, leaving 13 bases between. CDR3 length equals 13 residues. The survey-level immunoSEQ assay was used. Method: immunoSEQ multiplex PCR; TCRdb's copy keeps in-frame clones and lacks some. Altogether around 29,000 clones are present, more than 65% being singletons, with the ten largest covering approximately 6%. Worth noting for this clone: The target antigen is unknown.

The V call is TRBV18, the J call TRBJ1-2, with unresolved D. The sequencing sample was made of CD4+ T cells from blood buffy coats. The receptor comes from a human donor in good health. The CDR3 DNA reads as TGTGCCAGCTCACCGGCGGCGGGCGGGGGCTACACCTTC. It is translated as CASSPAAGGGYTF. Based on the CDR3 plus reference TRBV18 and TRBJ1-2, the full variable domain is NAGVMQNPRHLVRRRGQEARLRCSPMKGHSHVYWYRQLPEEGLKFMVYLQKENIIDESGMPKERFSAEFPKEGPSILRIQQVVRGDSAAYFCASSPAAGGGYTFGSGTRLTVV.